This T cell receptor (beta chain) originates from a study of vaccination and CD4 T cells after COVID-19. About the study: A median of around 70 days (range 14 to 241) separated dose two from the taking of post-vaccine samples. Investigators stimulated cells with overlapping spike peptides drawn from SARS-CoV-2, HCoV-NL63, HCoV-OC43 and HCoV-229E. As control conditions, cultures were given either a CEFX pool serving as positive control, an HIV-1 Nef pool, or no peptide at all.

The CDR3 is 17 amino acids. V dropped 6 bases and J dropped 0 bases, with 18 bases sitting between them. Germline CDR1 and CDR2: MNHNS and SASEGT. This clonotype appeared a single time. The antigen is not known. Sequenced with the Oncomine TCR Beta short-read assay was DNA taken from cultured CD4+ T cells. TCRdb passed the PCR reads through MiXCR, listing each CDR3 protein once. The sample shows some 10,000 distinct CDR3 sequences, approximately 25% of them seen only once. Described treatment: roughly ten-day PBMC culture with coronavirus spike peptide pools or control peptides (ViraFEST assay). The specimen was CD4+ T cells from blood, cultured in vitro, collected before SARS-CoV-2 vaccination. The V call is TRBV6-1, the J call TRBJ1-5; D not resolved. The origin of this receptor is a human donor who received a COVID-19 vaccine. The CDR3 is CASRNRYDPGSNQPQHF. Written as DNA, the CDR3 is TGTGCCAGCAGAAACCGGTACGACCCGGGTAGCAATCAGCCCCAGCATTTT.